These 5 T cell receptor beta chains originate from one sample sequenced in a study of blood T cell repertoires in COVID-19. Assay used: immunoSEQ multiplex PCR; TCRdb lists only in-frame clones, some missing. The sample lists roughly 200,000 clones; about 80% were seen once. Material for sequencing was peripheral blood. These receptors all stem from a human donor in a cohort sampled during active COVID-19.

This clone has more than one count but fewer than ten. This chain connects TRBV15 to TRBJ2-1; 9 bases are a match to TRBD2. The V gene end was trimmed by 0 bases and the J gene end by 3 bases; junction bases not matched to a gene: 6. This CDR3 spans 17 amino acids. Germline CDR1 is LNHNV and CDR2 is YYDKDF (reference sequence). The CDR3 region is CATSRDGAGGFYNEQFF. The CDR3 bases are TGTGCCACCAGCAGAGATGGGGCGGGGGGGTTCTACAATGAGCAGTTCTTC.

The rearrangement uses TRBV5-5 and TRBJ2-7; maybe TRBD1 (7 bases). Between the trimmed V and J ends, which lost 2 bases and 5 bases, there was a span of 17 bases. Germline CDR1 is SGHKS and CDR2 is YYEKEE (reference sequence). This CDR3 contains 15 residues. CDR3 DNA sequence: TGTGCCAGCAGCTTTTCCGGCCAGGGGGGCAACGAGCAGTACTTC. Its protein is CASSFSGQGGNEQYF.

This clone was observed a few times. J is TRBJ2-6 and V is TRBV7-3, with 14 positions matching TRBD2. The germline gives CDR1 SGHTA, CDR2 FQGTGA. Germline trimming cut 5 bases from V and 2 bases from J; bases unmatched to any gene: 11. The CDR3 contains 20 residues. The CDR3: CASSATHPGLAGAGANVLTF. The CDR3 DNA follows: TGTGCCAGCAGCGCAACCCACCCGGGACTAGCGGGAGCTGGGGCCAACGTCCTGACTTTC.

The rearrangement links TRBV5-5 to TRBJ2-7; tentatively, D is TRBD1 (6 bases). The CDR3 is made up of 13 amino acids. Germline loops: CDR1 SGHKS, CDR2 YYEKEE (reference sequence). Trimming took off 0 bases at V and 5 bases at J, with 9 bases between the two ends. As DNA, the CDR3 is TGTGCCAGCAGCTTGGACAGGGCCCACGAGCAGTACTTC. Its translation: CASSLDRAHEQYF. Supplemented by reference TRBV5-5 and TRBJ2-7, the full variable domain reads DAGVTQSPTHLIKTRGQQVTLRCSPISGHKSVSWYQQVLGQGPQFIFQYYEKEERGRGNFPDRFSARQFPNYSSELNVNALLLGDSALYLCASSLDRAHEQYFGPGTRLTVT.

This chain joins TRBV27 and TRBJ1-2, with 7 bases identical to TRBD1. From germline, CDR1 is MNHEY and CDR2 SMNVEV (reference sequence). The trim removed 2 bases at V and 2 bases at J, leaving 2 bases unmatched. The CDR3 length is 14 residues. In DNA form, the CDR3 reads TGTGCCAGCAGTTTAGAGGGGGCGAACTATGGCTACACCTTC. This gives the protein CASSLEGANYGYTF.